This entry concerns a single T cell receptor (beta chain). This CDR3 is 12 amino acids long. The germline V gene has CDR1 SQVTM and CDR2 ANQGSEA. The table came from immunoSEQ multiplex PCR; TCRdb's copy has only in-frame clones and leaves some out. The sample contains 720,000 or so clones, 70% to 90% of which appear only once. This record comes from a study of shared T cell receptors in the human thymus. The same sample was also studied in work on human thymus T cells.

The sample consisted of thymocytes. V gene TRBV29-1 combines with J gene TRBJ1-2, with D maybe TRBD1 (5 bases). This TCR was sampled from a girl under three years old with a congenital heart defect. DNA for the CDR3: TGCAACGAGGGTCGGGGGGATGATGGCTACACCTTC. Its translation is CNEGRGDDGYTF.